Here is one TCR beta chain with its context. Its antigen is undetermined. Distinct nucleotide sequences in the sample also encode this CDR3. The data were taken from a study of shared clonotypes between healthy human individuals. Findings and caveats of the study: Generally, estimated richness proved larger in naive subsets than it did in memory subsets.

Sorted-subset replicate PCRs used 150 to 200 ng DNA, 30,000 or so T cell genomes. This table comes from immunoSEQ multiplex PCR, and its TCRdb copy is limited to in-frame clones, with some not included. This sample has about 1.4 million clones, with around 97% found just once. What was sequenced was naive CD4+ T cells sorted from blood. Regarding subset: CD45RA+ positively selected. This sequence originates from a man aged 25-40 years in good health.

The CDR3 region is CASSFSGQETQYF. The DNA for the CDR3 is TGCGCCAGCAGCTTTAGCGGGCAAGAGACCCAGTACTTC. The chain employs TRBV5-1 and TRBJ2-5; 7 bases are a match to TRBD2. Germline V CDR1 and CDR2: SGHRS, YFSETQ. Trimming removed 2 bases from V and 2 bases from J; junction bases left unmatched: 0. The CDR3 spans 13 residues.